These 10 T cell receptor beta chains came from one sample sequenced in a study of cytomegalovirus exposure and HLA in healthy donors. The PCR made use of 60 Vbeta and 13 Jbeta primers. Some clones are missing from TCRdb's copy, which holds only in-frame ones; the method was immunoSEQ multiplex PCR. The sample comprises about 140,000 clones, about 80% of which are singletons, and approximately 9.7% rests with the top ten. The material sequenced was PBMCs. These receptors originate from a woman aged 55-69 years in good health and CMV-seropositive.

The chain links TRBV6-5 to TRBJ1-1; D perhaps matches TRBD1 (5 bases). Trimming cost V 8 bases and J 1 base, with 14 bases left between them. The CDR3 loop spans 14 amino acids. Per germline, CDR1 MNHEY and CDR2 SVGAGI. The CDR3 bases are TGTGCCAGCTTTAAGGCGGGGCCGAACACTGAAGCTTTCTTT. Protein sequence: CASFKAGPNTEAFF.

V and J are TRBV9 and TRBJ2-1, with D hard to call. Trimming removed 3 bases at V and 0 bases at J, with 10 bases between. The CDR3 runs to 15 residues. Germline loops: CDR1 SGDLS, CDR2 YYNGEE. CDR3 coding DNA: TGTGCCAGCAGCGCGTTCGCGGACTCCTACAATGAGCAGTTCTTC. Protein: CASSAFADSYNEQFF.

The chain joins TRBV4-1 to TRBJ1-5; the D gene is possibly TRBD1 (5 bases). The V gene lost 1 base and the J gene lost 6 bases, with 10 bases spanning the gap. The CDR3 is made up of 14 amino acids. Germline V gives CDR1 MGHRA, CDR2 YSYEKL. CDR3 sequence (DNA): TGCGCCAGCAGCCAAGTATCACAGGCTCAGCCCCAGCATTTT. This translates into CASSQVSQAQPQHF.

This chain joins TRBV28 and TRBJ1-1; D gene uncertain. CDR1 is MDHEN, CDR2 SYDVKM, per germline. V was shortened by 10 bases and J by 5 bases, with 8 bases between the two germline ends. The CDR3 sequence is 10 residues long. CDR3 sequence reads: CATGWTEAFF. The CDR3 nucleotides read TGTGCCACGGGGTGGACTGAAGCTTTCTTT.

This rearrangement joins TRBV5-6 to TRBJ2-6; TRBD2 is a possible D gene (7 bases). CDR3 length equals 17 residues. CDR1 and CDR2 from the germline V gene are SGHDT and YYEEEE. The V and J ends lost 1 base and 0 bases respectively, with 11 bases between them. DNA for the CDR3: TGTGCCAGCAGCTTGAGGGGGGGTGACTCTGGGGCCAACGTCCTGACTTTC. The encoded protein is CASSLRGGDSGANVLTF.

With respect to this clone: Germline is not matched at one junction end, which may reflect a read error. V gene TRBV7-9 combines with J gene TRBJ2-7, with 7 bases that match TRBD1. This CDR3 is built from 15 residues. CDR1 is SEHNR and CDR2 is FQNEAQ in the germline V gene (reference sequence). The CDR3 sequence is CASSVLRQGTYGQYF. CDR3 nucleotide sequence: TGTGCCAGCAGCGTACTCAGACAGGGAACCTACGGGCAGTACTTC. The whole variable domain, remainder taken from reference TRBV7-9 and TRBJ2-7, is DTGVSQNPRHKITKRGQNVTFRCDPISEHNRLYWYRQTLGQGPEFLTYFQNEAQLEKSRLLSDRFSAERPKGSFSTLEIQRTEQGDSAMYLCASSVLRQGTYGQYFGPGTRLTVT.

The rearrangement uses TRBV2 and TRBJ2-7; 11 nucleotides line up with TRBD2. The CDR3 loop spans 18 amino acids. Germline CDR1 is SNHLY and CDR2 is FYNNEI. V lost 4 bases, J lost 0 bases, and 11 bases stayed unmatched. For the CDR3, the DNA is TGTGCCAGCAGTGGGACTAGCGGGTTGGCCCTTCTCTCCTACGAGCAGTACTTC. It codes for CASSGTSGLALLSYEQYF.

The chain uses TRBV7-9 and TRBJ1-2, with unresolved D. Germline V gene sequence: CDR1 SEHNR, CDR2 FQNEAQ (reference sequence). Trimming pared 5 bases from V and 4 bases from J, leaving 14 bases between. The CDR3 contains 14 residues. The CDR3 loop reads CASSDVGGPYGYTF. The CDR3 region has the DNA TGTGCCAGCAGCGATGTCGGAGGTCCCTATGGCTACACCTTC.

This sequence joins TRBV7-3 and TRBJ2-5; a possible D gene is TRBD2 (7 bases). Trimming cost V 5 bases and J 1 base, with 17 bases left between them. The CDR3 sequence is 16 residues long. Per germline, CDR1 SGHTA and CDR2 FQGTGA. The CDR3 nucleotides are TGTGCCAGCAGCGAGGGGGGAGGGGCCCCCCAAGAGACCCAGTACTTC. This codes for CASSEGGGAPQETQYF.

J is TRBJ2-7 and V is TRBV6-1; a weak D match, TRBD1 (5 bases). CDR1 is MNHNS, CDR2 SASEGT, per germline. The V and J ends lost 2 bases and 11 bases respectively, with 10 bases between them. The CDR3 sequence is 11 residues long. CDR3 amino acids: CASSETGKEYF. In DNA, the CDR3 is TGTGCCAGCAGTGAAACAGGAAAGGAGTACTTC.